The next 5 T cell receptor beta chains were all read from a single sample in a study of cytomegalovirus exposure and HLA in healthy donors. Repertoires were generated with immunoSEQ multiplex PCR, while TCRdb's copy carries only in-frame clones and drops some. Of 150,000 to 200,000 clones listed, about 81% are singletons. The sequenced material came from PBMCs. These receptors came from a woman aged 25 to 39 in good health and CMV-seronegative.

The V call is TRBV9, the J call TRBJ1-2; 9 bases align to TRBD1. The CDR3 sequence is 17 residues long. In germline, CDR1 is SGDLS, CDR2 YYNGEE. The J segment lost 2 bases and the V segment lost 5 bases, leaving 13 bases of the junction unmatched. Here the CDR3 DNA reads TGTGCCAGCAGTGATGTCGAACAGGGGGCAGGAAACTATGGCTACACCTTC. Its protein is CASSDVEQGAGNYGYTF.

The rearrangement links TRBV30 to TRBJ2-3, with a weak D call TRBD2 (6 bases). Germline V CDR1 and CDR2: GTSNPN, SVGIG (reference sequence). V was cut by 4 bases and J by 2 bases, with 22 bases left in between. This CDR3 has 17 residues. The CDR3 DNA is TGTGCCTGGAATACCGATCTGGCGCGGGGTGTCACAGATACGCAGTATTTT. It codes for CAWNTDLARGVTDTQYF.

This chain joins TRBV4-2 and TRBJ1-4; 7 bases are shared with TRBD1. CDR1 is LGHNA, CDR2 YNFKEQ, per germline. This CDR3 has 15 residues. V lost 4 bases, J lost 8 bases, and 10 bases stayed unmatched. The CDR3 bases are TGTGCCAGCAGCCCAGGGGGACCAACTCCAGAAAAACTGTTTTTT. Encoded protein: CASSPGGPTPEKLFF.

The chain couples TRBV27 to TRBJ2-7; D is uncertain. Germline CDR1 MNHEY, CDR2 SMNVEV (reference sequence). V gave up 4 bases and J gave up 0 bases, with 13 bases separating them. The CDR3 consists of 15 residues. The CDR3 nucleotides are TGTGCCAGCAGTTGGTCAGGAACCGACTCCTACGAGCAGTACTTC. Protein sequence: CASSWSGTDSYEQYF.

The chain combines TRBV28 with TRBJ1-2, with D unclear. The germline gives CDR1 MDHEN, CDR2 SYDVKM. The CDR3 length is 15 residues. V was trimmed by 7 bases and J by 0 bases, leaving 15 bases between them. The CDR3: CASTSSVYSNYGYTF. In nucleotides, the CDR3 is TGTGCCAGCACCTCGAGCGTTTATTCTAACTATGGCTACACCTTC.